This T cell receptor beta chain was sequenced in a study of early T cells in non-severe SARS-CoV-2 infection. About the study: Whole-blood bulk RNA, unsorted, was sequenced, and chains were unpaired. Study-wide results and limits: VDJdb matching, biased toward anti-spike CD8 responses, missed private and CD4 specificities.

Per germline, CDR1 SGHTA and CDR2 FQGTGA. The CDR3 length is 15 residues. V shed 5 bases and J 3 bases; nucleotides not matched to a gene: 8. The TCR library protocol attached unique molecular identifiers to the individual cDNA molecules. TCRdb independently ran MiXCR on the 5' RACE reads; one entry per CDR3 protein. The sample lists about 60,000 distinct CDR3 sequences, roughly an eighth seen once, with around 4.9% in the top ten. This clonotype was counted once. Its antigen remains unknown. The source material was whole blood. This TCR was sampled from an adult who was a healthcare worker with PCR-confirmed SARS-CoV-2 infection or an uninfected control (not recorded which). This chain uses TRBV7-3 with TRBJ2-3; 7 nucleotides agree with TRBD1. The CDR3 reads CASSARQGETDTQYF. CDR3 DNA: TGTGCCAGCAGCGCCAGACAGGGTGAGACAGATACGCAGTATTTT.